The 15 T cell receptor beta chains below were found in one sample sequenced in a study of cytomegalovirus exposure and HLA in healthy donors. 13 Jbeta primers and 60 Vbeta primers were used for the PCR. Profiled with immunoSEQ multiplex PCR; TCRdb holds only in-frame clones, not every one. The sample holds roughly 62,000 clones, 60% to 85% seen once. Sequenced material: PBMCs. All receptors derive from a woman aged 40 to 50 in good health and CMV-seropositive.

This rearrangement joins TRBV30 to TRBJ2-1; a weak D match, TRBD2 (7 bases). Germline CDR1 GTSNPN, CDR2 SVGIG (reference sequence). Trimming stripped 2 bases from V and 6 bases from J, with 14 bases between. This CDR3 region has 14 residues. CDR3 in amino acids: CAWSWGGALNEQFF. For the CDR3, the DNA is TGTGCCTGGAGTTGGGGGGGCGCGCTCAATGAGCAGTTCTTC. The entire variable domain, with the rest obtained from reference TRBV30 and TRBJ2-1, is as follows: SQTIHQWPATLVQPVGSPLSLECTVEGTSNPNLYWYRQAAGRGLQLLFYSVGIGQISSEVPQNLSASRPQDRQFILSSKKLLLSDSGFYLCAWSWGGALNEQFFGPGTRLTVL.

CDR3 in amino acids: CASSEALAGGLMDEQFF. The CDR3 coding sequence is TGTGCCAGCAGTGAAGCACTAGCGGGGGGGCTTATGGATGAGCAGTTCTTC. The rearrangement links TRBV6-1 to TRBJ2-1; 13 bases map to TRBD2. CDR1 and CDR2 (germline): MNHNS, SASEGT. V lost 0 bases to trimming and J lost 8 bases; unmatched junction nucleotides: 7. The CDR3 runs to 17 residues.

This clone counts as medium-sized (0.01 to 0.1%). The chain employs TRBV11-3 and TRBJ2-1; tentative D call: TRBD2 (7 bases). Germline-derived CDR1 and CDR2 are SGHNT and YENEEA. The V and J ends lost 0 bases and 6 bases respectively, with 18 bases between them. The CDR3 covers 17 residues. The CDR3 nucleotides read TGTGCCAGCAGCTTAGATGGTTGGGGGGGGCCTGGCAATGAGCAGTTCTTC. This gives the protein CASSLDGWGGPGNEQFF.

This clone was detected only once. The chain joins TRBV11-2 to TRBJ2-7; D gene unclear. The CDR3 is 13 residues long. Looked up from germline, CDR1 is SGHAT and CDR2 is FQNNGV. The V gene lost 1 base and the J gene lost 4 bases, with 8 bases spanning the gap. CDR3 in DNA: TGTGCCAGCAGCTTAGTGGAGCTTTACGAGCAGTACTTC. It codes for CASSLVELYEQYF.

This chain links TRBV10-3 with TRBJ1-2; D not certain. The V and J ends lost 0 bases and 2 bases respectively, with 4 bases between them. Germline values: CDR1 ENHRY, CDR2 SYGVKD. CDR3 length equals 13 residues. The CDR3 region is CAISESANYGYTF. The CDR3 coding sequence is TGTGCCATCAGTGAGTCAGCAAACTATGGCTACACCTTC.

The chain employs TRBV5-4 and TRBJ2-5; 12 bases agree with TRBD1. This CDR3 has 16 residues. CDR1 is SGHNT, CDR2 YYREEE, per germline (reference sequence). Unmatched junction bases numbered 10, after V lost 4 bases and J lost 6 bases. The CDR3 DNA is TGTGCCAGCAGCGTGGGACAGGGGGCGCCGGGGCAGACCCAGTACTTC. Its translation is CASSVGQGAPGQTQYF.

This clone has just a few counts. This chain uses TRBV9 with TRBJ1-2, with D unclear. The germline V gene has CDR1 SGDLS and CDR2 YYNGEE. CDR3 length equals 13 residues. Trimming pared 0 bases from V and 3 bases from J, leaving 6 bases between. CDR3 coding DNA: TGTGCCAGCAGCGTAGAAGCGGACTATGGCTACACCTTC. Its protein product is CASSVEADYGYTF.

J is TRBJ1-2 and V is TRBV25-1; TRBD1 agrees at 8 bases. CDR3 length: 15 amino acids. The trim removed 5 bases at V and 5 bases at J, leaving 10 bases unmatched. Germline CDR1 MGHDK, CDR2 SYGVNS. The CDR3 nucleotides read TGTGCCAGCAGTTTTCCCGGGACAGGAGGATATGGCTACACCTTC. Translation: CASSFPGTGGYGYTF.

In DNA form, the CDR3 reads TGCAGCGTCTATGGGGGACAGCTAAGCACAGATACGCAGTATTTT. Its translation: CSVYGGQLSTDTQYF. The genes are TRBV29-1 and TRBJ2-3; TRBD1 agrees at 7 bases. Germline CDR1 and CDR2: SQVTM and ANQGSEA. The CDR3 sequence is 15 residues long. The V segment lost 6 bases and the J segment 0 bases; nucleotides outside the gene matches: 9.

This clone came up a few times. The chain carries TRBV4-1 and TRBJ1-1; D is uncertain. The CDR3 sequence is 15 residues long. Deletions cut 0 bases from V and 4 bases from J, with 12 bases between. The germline V gene has CDR1 MGHRA and CDR2 YSYEKL. The CDR3 DNA sequence: TGCGCCAGCAGCCAAGAATCCGCCAGGCCCACTGAAGCTTTCTTT. It codes for CASSQESARPTEAFF.

Only a few counts were recorded for this clone. The chain links TRBV5-1 to TRBJ1-2, with TRBD1 identical over 9 bases. The J segment lost 8 bases and the V segment lost 4 bases, leaving 12 bases of the junction unmatched. Germline-derived CDR1 and CDR2 are SGHRS and YFSETQ. The CDR3 sequence is 15 residues long. The CDR3 is CASSQGQGRAWGYTF. CDR3 in DNA: TGCGCCAGCAGCCAGGGACAGGGAAGGGCGTGGGGCTACACCTTC.

This chain joins TRBV5-6 and TRBJ2-5; 7 nucleotides align to TRBD2. The CDR3 length is 15 residues. Trimming removed 4 bases from V and 4 bases from J; junction bases left unmatched: 10. Germline V lookup: CDR1 SGHDT, CDR2 YYEEEE. This chain's CDR3 is CASSPSSGVGETQYF. CDR3 coding DNA: TGTGCCAGCAGCCCTAGCAGCGGGGTAGGAGAGACCCAGTACTTC.

This clone was counted only a few times. The chain uses TRBV5-4 and TRBJ2-7; D might be TRBD2 (5 bases). V lost 4 bases, J lost 0 bases, and 14 bases lay in between. CDR3 size: 15 residues. CDR1 and CDR2 from the germline V gene are SGHNT and YYREEE (reference sequence). The CDR3 DNA is TGTGCCAGCAGCCTTGGACTTTCTAGCTCCTACGAGCAGTACTTC. It encodes CASSLGLSSSYEQYF.

The chain uses TRBV13 and TRBJ2-7; 10 bases line up with TRBD2. Germline CDR1 PRHDT, CDR2 FYEKMQ (reference sequence). V was pared by 5 bases and J by 0 bases, with 10 bases of the junction left unmatched. CDR3 length: 17 amino acids. The CDR3 DNA follows: TGTGCCAGCAGCCAGCTAGCGGGGGCACCCAGCTCCTACGAGCAGTACTTC. Translating it yields CASSQLAGAPSSYEQYF.

The chain carries TRBV7-2 and TRBJ2-7; 12 nucleotides line up with TRBD2. The CDR3 contains 14 residues. CDR1 is SGHTA and CDR2 is FQGNSA in the germline V gene. Trimming cost V 3 bases and J 4 bases; bases outside gene matches: 1. The CDR3 protein is CASSLGLAGYEQYF. Here the CDR3 DNA reads TGTGCCAGCAGCTTGGGACTAGCGGGTTACGAGCAGTACTTC.